The 9 T cell receptor beta chains given below trace back to one sample, sequenced in a study of OX40 agonist ivuxolimab in advanced cancers. Here immunoSEQ multiplex PCR was the method, and the copy in TCRdb shows in-frame clones only, minus some. Of roughly 64,000 clones detected, roughly four fifths appear once; the ten largest clones hold just under 5%. This specimen consisted of CD4+ or CD8+ T cells sorted from blood, obtained in a trial of the OX40 agonist ivuxolimab. These TCRs come from an adult with an advanced solid tumor such as melanoma, head and neck, liver or kidney cancer.

The chain has TRBV18 and TRBJ1-1; possibly TRBD1 for D (5 bases). V was cut by 1 base and J by 1 base, with 7 bases left in between. Germline loops: CDR1 KGHSH, CDR2 LQKENI. CDR3 length: 14 amino acids. CDR3 loop: CASSPRGSNTEAFF. CDR3 nucleotides: TGTGCCAGCTCACCACGGGGCTCGAACACTGAAGCTTTCTTT.

For the CDR3, the DNA is TGCGCCAGCAGGGATCAGCCCCAGCATTTT. Protein product: CASRDQPQHF. V gene TRBV5-1 combines with J gene TRBJ1-5; D gene unclear. Germline values: CDR1 SGHRS, CDR2 YFSETQ. The length of the CDR3 is 10 residues. V lost 5 bases to trimming and J lost 5 bases, with 2 bases between them.

V is TRBV2 and J is TRBJ2-2; D unclear. Trimming took off 5 bases at V and 3 bases at J, with 16 bases between the two ends. The V gene's germline CDR1 is SNHLY and CDR2 FYNNEI. This CDR3 has 16 residues. CDR3 bases: TGTGCCAGCAGTTACCTCCGGGTCACCGACACCGGGGAGCTGTTTTTT. It specifies CASSYLRVTDTGELFF.

This clone has a single count. The genes are TRBV5-1 and TRBJ1-6; perhaps TRBD1 as D (5 bases). Trimming cost V 6 bases and J 7 bases, with 14 bases left between them. CDR3 length equals 14 residues. Per the germline V gene, CDR1 is SGHRS and CDR2 is YFSETQ. This CDR3 reads CASTMGGGNSPLHF. CDR3 coding DNA: TGCGCCAGCACCATGGGGGGGGGAAATTCACCCCTCCACTTT.

This chain joins TRBV11-2 and TRBJ1-2; 10 bases line up with TRBD1. The ends lost 1 base at V and 6 bases at J; junction bases unmatched: 2. The CDR3 consists of 14 residues. Germline assignment: CDR1 SGHAT and CDR2 FQNNGV. This chain's CDR3 is CASSLGQGADGYTF. The CDR3 DNA is TGTGCCAGCAGCTTAGGACAGGGGGCGGATGGCTACACCTTC. The variable domain in full, completed from reference TRBV11-2 and TRBJ1-2, reads EAGVAQSPRYKIIEKRQSVAFWCNPISGHATLYWYQQILGQGPKLLIQFQNNGVVDDSQLPKDRFSAERLKGVDSTLKIQPAKLEDSAVYLCASSLGQGADGYTFGSGTRLTVV.

The DNA of the CDR3 is TGTGCCAGCAGCTTGCGGGCGGGAGCGGGCACAGATACGCAGTATTTT. It specifies CASSLRAGAGTDTQYF. The genes are TRBV5-4 and TRBJ2-3; 7 bases agree with TRBD2. The germline CDR1 and CDR2 sequences are SGHNT and YYREEE (reference sequence). The CDR3 consists of 16 residues. Germline trimming cut 1 base from V and 1 base from J; bases unmatched to any gene: 6.

This chain joins TRBV7-2 and TRBJ2-3, with D maybe TRBD2 (5 bases). The V end was cut by 4 bases, the J end by 9 bases, with 11 bases between. The CDR3 is 12 residues long. Germline V gives CDR1 SGHTA, CDR2 FQGNSA. The CDR3 nucleotides are TGTGCCAGCAGCTCTACTAGGAGGACGCAGTATTTT. It codes for CASSSTRRTQYF.

The gene calls are TRBV9 and TRBJ2-5, with 9 bases matching TRBD2. The CDR3 contains 15 residues. The junction had 3 bases not matched to a gene; V was cut back by 3 bases and J by 0 bases. From germline, CDR1 is SGDLS and CDR2 YYNGEE. This CDR3 is CASSGASGNQETQYF. As DNA, the CDR3 is TGTGCCAGCAGCGGAGCTAGCGGGAACCAAGAGACCCAGTACTTC.

V is TRBV15 and J is TRBJ1-5, with D maybe TRBD1 (5 bases). The CDR3 has 15 residues. Germline loops: CDR1 LNHNV, CDR2 YYDKDF (reference sequence). The V end lost 0 bases, the J end lost 5 bases, and 11 bases lay between the germline ends. The CDR3 loop is CATSRDRTGHQPQHF. In DNA form, the CDR3 reads TGTGCCACCAGCAGAGATCGAACAGGCCATCAGCCCCAGCATTTT.